A selection of T cell receptor beta chains follows, all from one sample in a study of T cells after yellow fever vaccination. Each CDR3 protein is one row after TCRdb ran MiXCR on the 5' RACE reads. The repertoire has about 210,000 distinct CDR3 sequences, under 3.5% of them found once; the top ten carry about 3%. Sequencing used CD4+ T cells sorted from PBMCs, obtained 10 days after the yellow fever booster vaccination. The origin of the receptors is a man between 18 and 29 years old who received the YFV17D yellow fever vaccine. CDR3s include the opening cysteine and the closing phenylalanine or tryptophan. Each record gives: clone size, J gene, V gene, CDR3 protein. Rows give clone size only sometimes, using once, few, many, or a class for an expanded clone.

>many|TRBJ2-2|TRBV6-5
CASSARTLRGELFF
>many|TRBJ2-3|TRBV6-6
CASSLREFSADTQYF
>few|TRBJ2-5|TRBV7-2
CASSWVAGGQETQYF
>few|TRBJ1-2|TRBV7-2
CASSLAREGSRGYTF
>many|TRBJ1-2|TRBV12-3/TRBV12-4
CASMPGQGPGYTF
>many|TRBJ1-1|TRBV4-2
CASSQDHLNTEAFF
>many|TRBJ2-3|TRBV5-1
CASSPRRGGDTQYF
>few|TRBJ1-2|TRBV4-1
CASSAGGGRRGYGYTF
>many|TRBJ1-5|TRBV6-2/TRBV6-3
CASRAPAGWGRYNQPQHF
>many|TRBJ2-7|TRBV18
CASSPRTGGENEQYF
>many|TRBJ2-5|TRBV5-1
CASSLGAAQETQYF
>few|TRBJ1-5|TRBV19
CASSIAGTGGNQPQHF
>many|TRBJ1-4|TRBV7-9
CASASQGATNEKLFF
>-|TRBJ2-7|TRBV12-5
CASGLVLSLGPYEQYF
>-|TRBJ2-1|TRBV14
CASSPVGAGNEQFF
>many|TRBJ1-2|TRBV2
CASSGAGLGYGYTF
>-|TRBJ1-5|TRBV5-6
CASSFGYSNQPQHF
>-|TRBJ2-5|TRBV29-1
CSGNVAETQYF
>few|TRBJ1-6|TRBV7-2
CASSPGQGRGNSPLHF
>-|TRBJ2-1|TRBV11-2
CASSLVAGTHRNEQFF
>-|TRBJ2-1|TRBV5-6
CASSSNRQGAPFF
>-|TRBJ2-5|TRBV5-1
CASSLTSLETQYF
>few|TRBJ2-5|TRBV3-2
CASSQERGSHFQETQYF
>many|TRBJ1-6|TRBV4-2
CASSQDAGGQYDNSPLHF
>-|TRBJ2-5|TRBV28
CASRMGTSGGFETQYF
>-|TRBJ2-6|TRBV5-1
CASSLSLSGANVLTF
>many|TRBJ1-6|TRBV7-2
CASSGGGQGRSPLHF
>few|TRBJ1-5|TRBV6-2/TRBV6-3
CASSPPRLTGQPQHF
>-|TRBJ1-5|TRBV19
CASSMPGQGNNQPQHF
>many|TRBJ1-2|TRBV29-1
CSVEVGPTNYGYTF
>many|TRBJ2-3|TRBV6-5
CASSYRSWGTDTQYF
>many|TRBJ2-5|TRBV20-1
CSANPPSGGPHRETQYF
>many|TRBJ2-1|TRBV7-3
CASSRGQGAYNEQFF
>many|TRBJ2-1|TRBV20-1
CSAREVTGAGEQFF
>many|TRBJ2-3|TRBV7-3
CASSPDYLSTDTQYF
>-|TRBJ2-7|TRBV18
CASSPAGGVVEQYF
>-|TRBJ1-1|TRBV7-8
CASSLDIRVSMNTEAFF
>many|TRBJ1-1|TRBV5-1
CASSSSGGGGNTEAFF
>many|TRBJ2-3|TRBV7-2
CASSPDTDTQYF
>few|TRBJ2-3|TRBV5-1
CASSRTGGRADTQYF